The clone carrying this TCR beta chain was counted many times. Its antigen is not known. This sample is drawn from a study of breast tumors, draining lymph nodes, adjacent tissues. Findings of the study overall: Tumor repertoires ranked between lymph nodes and nontumor tissue in diversity, with V and J gene preferences. Luminal-like breast cancer showed significantly greater tumor-nontumor repertoire similarity than basal-like breast cancer did. Data fit most tumor T cells coming from lymph node, expanding in tumor. Data only fit, rather than demonstrated, lymph node origin of most tumor T cells.

Each CDR3 protein gets one entry after TCRdb re-called the multiplex PCR reads with MiXCR. The sample comprises around 230,000 distinct CDR3 sequences, less than 35% of which are singletons, and roughly 3.5% rests with the top ten. Breast cancer patients provided tissue from their axillary draining lymph nodes. Source material: axillary lymph node tissue. The TCR sequence derives from a female donor with breast cancer. Some clones in this sample may be carry-over from other donors' samples.

As DNA, the CDR3 is TGTGCCAGTAGTATCGACACTCTCGGGGGGTATAATTCACCCCTCCACTTT. Translation gives CASSIDTLGGYNSPLHF. The chain links TRBV19 to TRBJ1-6; maybe TRBD1 (5 bases). Germline CDR1 reads LNHDA; CDR2 reads SQIVND (reference sequence). This CDR3 has 17 amino acids. Trimming removed 3 bases from V and 4 bases from J, with 16 bases in between.